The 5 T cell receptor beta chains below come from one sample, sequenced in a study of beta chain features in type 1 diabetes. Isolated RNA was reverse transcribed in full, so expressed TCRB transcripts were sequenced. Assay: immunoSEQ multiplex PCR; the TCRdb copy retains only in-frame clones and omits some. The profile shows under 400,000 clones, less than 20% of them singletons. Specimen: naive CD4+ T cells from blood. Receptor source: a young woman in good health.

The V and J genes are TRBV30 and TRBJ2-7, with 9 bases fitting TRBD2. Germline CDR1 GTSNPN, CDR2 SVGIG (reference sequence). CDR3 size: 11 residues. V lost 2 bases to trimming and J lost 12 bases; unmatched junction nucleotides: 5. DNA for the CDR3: TGTGCCTGGAGTTCCAGCGGGGGGCCGTACTTC. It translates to CAWSSSGGPYF.

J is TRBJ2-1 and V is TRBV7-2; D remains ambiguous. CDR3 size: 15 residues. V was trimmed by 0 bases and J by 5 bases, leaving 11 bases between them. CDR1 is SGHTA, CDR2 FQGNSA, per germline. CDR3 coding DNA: TGTGCCAGCAGCTTAGCGCTTACTCGCCACAATGAGCAGTTCTTC. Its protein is CASSLALTRHNEQFF.

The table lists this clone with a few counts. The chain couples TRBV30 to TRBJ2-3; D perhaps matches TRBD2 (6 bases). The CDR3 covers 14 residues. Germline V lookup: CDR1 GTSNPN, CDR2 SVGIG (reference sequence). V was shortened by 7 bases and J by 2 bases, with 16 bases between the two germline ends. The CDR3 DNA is TGTGCCTTCCAAACCGGGGGTTTCACAGATACGCAGTATTTT. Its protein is CAFQTGGFTDTQYF.

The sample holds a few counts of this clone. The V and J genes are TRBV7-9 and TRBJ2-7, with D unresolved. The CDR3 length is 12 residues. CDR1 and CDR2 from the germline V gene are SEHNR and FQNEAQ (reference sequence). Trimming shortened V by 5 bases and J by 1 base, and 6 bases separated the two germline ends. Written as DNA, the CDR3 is TGTGCCAGCAGCGCCACATCCTACGAGCAGTACTTC. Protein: CASSATSYEQYF. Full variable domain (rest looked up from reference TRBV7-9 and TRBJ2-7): DTGVSQNPRHKITKRGQNVTFRCDPISEHNRLYWYRQTLGQGPEFLTYFQNEAQLEKSRLLSDRFSAERPKGSFSTLEIQRTEQGDSAMYLCASSATSYEQYFGPGTRLTVT.

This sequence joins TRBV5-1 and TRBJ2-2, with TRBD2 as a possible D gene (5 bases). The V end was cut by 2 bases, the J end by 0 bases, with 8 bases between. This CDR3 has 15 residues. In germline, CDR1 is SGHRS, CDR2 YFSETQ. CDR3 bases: TGCGCCAGCAGCTTAGCGGACTCGAACACCGGGGAGCTGTTTTTT. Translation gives CASSLADSNTGELFF.